The clone carrying this TCR beta chain was observed a few times. The antigen remains undetermined. The PBMCs originated from around 10 ml of fresh peripheral blood. This record belongs to a study of Graves' ophthalmopathy and Graves' hyperthyroidism. Overall study findings and caveats: Blood repertoires reportedly contained most expanded thyroid clonotypes above 0.001 frequency.

TCR beta CDR3 amplification used RNA transcripts. HTBI primers primed a first-round RT-PCR, and a second-round multiplex PCR followed. One entry per CDR3 protein results from TCRdb running MiXCR on the multiplex PCR reads. The sample has approximately 700,000 distinct CDR3 sequences, about two fifths seen once; the top ten hold about 3.3%. The trim removed 5 bases at V and 0 bases at J, leaving 4 bases unmatched. There are 14 residues in the CDR3. Germline CDR1 LNHDA, CDR2 SQIVND (reference sequence). Input material: peripheral blood. This TCR was recovered from an adult man with Graves' ophthalmopathy. The chain has TRBV19 and TRBJ2-7, with 7 nucleotides matching TRBD1. CDR3 sequence reads: CASSRDSNSYEQYF. In nucleotides, the CDR3 is TGTGCCAGTAGTCGGGACAGCAACTCCTACGAGCAGTACTTC.